Below, 31 T cell receptor beta chains from the same sample are listed, as sequenced in a study of T-cell memory formation after mild COVID-19. Via MiXCR, TCRdb re-called the 5' RACE reads, giving one row per CDR3 protein. The sample contains some 180,000 distinct CDR3 sequences, around 20% of which appear only once. Sequenced sample: PBMCs or a T cell subset sorted from them (not recorded which). These receptors were obtained from a man aged 18 to 29 who had mild COVID-19 (a few samples of this study predate the infection). Cell type and time point are not known.

The rearrangement joins TRBV11-2 to TRBJ1-4; TRBD1 might be the D (6 bases). Germline loops: CDR1 SGHAT, CDR2 FQNNGV. Trimming cost V 2 bases and J 6 bases, with 13 bases left between them. This CDR3 is built from 15 residues. Here the CDR3 DNA reads TGTGCCAGCAGCTTAACACTGGGGGCGTATGAAAAACTGTTTTTT. Translated: CASSLTLGAYEKLFF.

V and J are TRBV5-1 and TRBJ2-5; D may be TRBD1 or TRBD2 (5 bases each). CDR1 is SGHRS and CDR2 is YFSETQ in the germline V gene. CDR3 length equals 15 residues. The V end lost 0 bases, the J end lost 0 bases, and 9 bases lay between the germline ends. For the CDR3, the DNA is TGCGCCAGCAGCTTGGCCGGGGCCTACCAAGAGACCCAGTACTTC. Translating gives CASSLAGAYQETQYF.

There are a few counts of this clonotype. J is TRBJ2-7 and V is TRBV5-5; D is unclear. Germline CDR1 and CDR2: SGHKS and YYEKEE (reference sequence). The V end lost 7 bases, the J end lost 9 bases, and 17 bases lay between the germline ends. The length of the CDR3 is 12 residues. The CDR3 is CASGRQKLGQYV. For the CDR3, the DNA is TGTGCCAGCGGACGACAAAAACTGGGGCAGTACGTC.

This clonotype turned up a few times. This chain connects TRBV20-1 to TRBJ2-5; unclear D gene. V was shortened by 3 bases and J by 0 bases, with 14 bases between the two germline ends. The CDR3 has 15 amino acids. The germline CDR1 and CDR2 sequences are DFQATT and SNEGSKA (reference sequence). As DNA, the CDR3 is TGCAGTGCTAGTATGTACCGTAGGTACCAAGAGACCCAGTACTTC. Protein product: CSASMYRRYQETQYF.

The gene calls are TRBV2 and TRBJ2-5; the match to TRBD1 covers 7 bases. The CDR3 covers 14 residues. From germline, CDR1 is SNHLY and CDR2 FYNNEI. V dropped 8 bases and J dropped 1; count of bases not matched to a gene: 7. CDR3 in amino acids: CASRSRTGQETQYF. DNA of the CDR3: TGTGCCAGCCGTAGTCGGACAGGCCAAGAGACCCAGTACTTC.

The chain links TRBV20-1 to TRBJ1-2; D is unclear. Between the trimmed V and J ends, which lost 5 bases and 8 bases, there was a span of 18 bases. CDR1 and CDR2 from the germline V gene are DFQATT and SNEGSKA (reference sequence). The CDR3 contains 13 residues. The CDR3 nucleotides are TGCAGTGCTTCCCCCCCAGGCGTGTACGGCTACACCTTC. Translation: CSASPPGVYGYTF.

This clonotype came up many times. V and J are TRBV11-2 and TRBJ2-7; 8 positions match TRBD1. Germline CDR1 SGHAT, CDR2 FQNNGV. V dropped 5 bases and J dropped 3; count of bases not matched to a gene: 3. The CDR3 is 13 residues long. CDR3: CASSPGQGYEQYV. The DNA of the CDR3 is TGTGCCAGCAGCCCCGGACAGGGCTACGAGCAGTACGTC.

V is TRBV18 and J is TRBJ1-5; no clear D gene. The germline gives CDR1 KGHSH, CDR2 LQKENI. The CDR3 has 14 amino acids. V was shortened by 2 bases and J by 5 bases, with 10 bases between the two germline ends. CDR3 loop: CASSPNGRDQPQHF. DNA for the CDR3: TGTGCCAGCTCACCAAACGGGCGGGATCAGCCCCAGCATTTT.

In this sample, this clonotype turned up a few times. The chain has TRBV7-9 and TRBJ2-3; perhaps D is TRBD1 or TRBD2 (6 bases each). The V and J ends lost 0 bases and 11 bases respectively, with 12 bases between them. The CDR3 is 13 residues long. Germline CDR1 SEHNR, CDR2 FQNEAQ (reference sequence). In DNA, the CDR3 is TGTGCCAGCAGCTTAGCTGGGGGGCCGGGGCAGTATTTT. This encodes CASSLAGGPGQYF. Full variable domain (rest looked up from reference TRBV7-9 and TRBJ2-3): DTGVSQNPRHKITKRGQNVTFRCDPISEHNRLYWYRQTLGQGPEFLTYFQNEAQLEKSRLLSDRFSAERPKGSFSTLEIQRTEQGDSAMYLCASSLAGGPGQYFGPGTRLTVL.

The chain is built from TRBV7-2 and TRBJ1-1; the D is unclear. CDR3 length: 14 residues. Trimming shortened V by 4 bases and J by 4 bases, and 13 bases separated the two germline ends. Germline CDR1 is SGHTA and CDR2 is FQGNSA. As DNA, the CDR3 is TGTGCCAGCAGCTCGGGATTTTGGGGCACTGAAGCTTTCTTT. Amino acid sequence: CASSSGFWGTEAFF.

The V call is TRBV28, the J call TRBJ2-5; unclear D gene. The CDR3 spans 13 residues. Germline V gives CDR1 MDHEN, CDR2 SYDVKM. The V and J ends lost 7 bases and 2 bases respectively, with 11 bases between them. The CDR3 DNA reads TGTGCCAGCAATATCGGGCCTCAAGAGACCCAGTACTTC. As protein: CASNIGPQETQYF.

This clonotype came up a few times. This chain joins TRBV7-2 and TRBJ1-1; TRBD1 is a possible D gene (5 bases). The CDR3 is made up of 16 amino acids. V lost 5 bases, J lost 1 base, and 17 bases lay in between. CDR1 is SGHTA and CDR2 is FQGNSA in the germline V gene. As DNA, the CDR3 is TGTGCCAGCAGCCACCTTGGCGGCAGGGAGAACACTGAAGCTTTCTTT. As protein: CASSHLGGRENTEAFF.

V usage is TRBV19 and J usage is TRBJ2-6; 10 bases align to TRBD1. Germline trimming cut 4 bases from V and 3 bases from J; bases unmatched to any gene: 3. Germline CDR1 and CDR2: LNHDA and SQIVND (reference sequence). This CDR3 is 16 amino acids long. The CDR3 region has the DNA TGTGCCAGTAGTAGACAGGGGGCATATGGGGCCAACGTCCTGACTTTC. This sequence encodes CASSRQGAYGANVLTF.

As DNA, the CDR3 is TGTGCCAGCAGCTTCGGCGGGCTGCACACCGGGGAGCTGTTTTTT. Its translation is CASSFGGLHTGELFF. V usage is TRBV7-2 and J usage is TRBJ2-2; tentative D call: TRBD2 (5 bases). V was pared by 3 bases and J by 3 bases, with 11 bases between. Germline assignment: CDR1 SGHTA and CDR2 FQGNSA. The CDR3 runs to 15 residues.

The chain is built from TRBV6-2 or TRBV6-3 and TRBJ2-1; no clear D gene. The CDR3 consists of 18 residues. With 6 bases removed from V and 6 bases from J, the gap between germline ends came to 27 bases. Germline assignment: CDR1 MNHEY and CDR2 SVGEGT. The CDR3 is CASSRPDAAETGRNEQFF. CDR3 nucleotide sequence: TGTGCCAGCAGCCGTCCCGACGCCGCCGAAACCGGGCGCAATGAGCAGTTCTTC.

This clonotype was picked up a small number of times. The V gene is TRBV15, the J gene TRBJ1-3; the D is unclear. V lost 2 bases to trimming and J lost 2 bases, with 7 bases between them. Germline assignment: CDR1 LNHNV and CDR2 YYDKDF (reference sequence). The CDR3 is made up of 14 amino acids. The CDR3 nucleotides read TGTGCCACCAGCAGAAGTACCACTGGAAACACCATATATTTT. Translated: CATSRSTTGNTIYF.

This clonotype was found a few times. V gene TRBV18 combines with J gene TRBJ1-1; possibly TRBD1 for D (5 bases). V was cut by 1 base and J by 5 bases, with 11 bases left in between. Germline V gene data show CDR1 as KGHSH and CDR2 as LQKENI. This CDR3 has 14 residues. CDR3 nucleotide sequence: TGTGCCAGCTCACCACAGGGGAGTAGGACTGAAGCTTTCTTT. Its protein product is CASSPQGSRTEAFF.

The chain joins TRBV4-3 to TRBJ2-3; 8 bases are shared with TRBD2. The germline V gene encodes CDR1 LGHNA and CDR2 YSLEER. The ends lost 3 bases at V and 4 bases at J; junction bases unmatched: 3. The CDR3 runs to 14 residues. The CDR3 region has the DNA TGCGCCAGCAGCCACGGGGGGGCCTCAGATACGCAGTATTTT. This codes for CASSHGGASDTQYF.

The chain joins TRBV19 to TRBJ1-5, with TRBD1 matching 8 bases. This CDR3 spans 20 amino acids. V shed 5 bases and J 2 bases; nucleotides not matched to a gene: 20. Germline V lookup: CDR1 LNHDA, CDR2 SQIVND (reference sequence). The CDR3 sequence: CASSFDSRTGNWIRNQPQHF. The CDR3 bases are TGTGCCAGTAGTTTCGATTCCCGGACAGGGAATTGGATACGCAATCAGCCCCAGCATTTT.

This clonotype was seen repeatedly, ten times or more. The chain links TRBV24-1 to TRBJ1-1; 8 nucleotides agree with TRBD1. The V segment lost 2 bases and the J segment 1 base; nucleotides outside the gene matches: 2. This CDR3 spans 15 amino acids. Germline loops: CDR1 KGHDR, CDR2 SFDVKD. The CDR3 protein is CATSDSGTGNTEAFF. CDR3 DNA: TGTGCCACCAGTGATTCCGGGACAGGGAACACTGAAGCTTTCTTT.

This clonotype has only a few counts. The CDR3 region is CASSATRADTQYF. The CDR3 DNA reads as TGTGCCAGCAGCGCGACACGGGCTGATACGCAGTATTTT. The chain uses TRBV7-2 and TRBJ2-3, with D uncertain. V gave up 5 bases and J gave up 6 bases, with 12 bases separating them. Germline CDR1 SGHTA, CDR2 FQGNSA. The CDR3 runs to 13 residues.

This chain uses TRBV6-1 with TRBJ1-1; perhaps TRBD1 as D (6 bases). Germline values: CDR1 MNHNS, CDR2 SASEGT. Trimming removed 4 bases at V and 3 bases at J, with 9 bases between. This CDR3 is built from 13 residues. CDR3 loop: CASSVEGDTEAFF. The CDR3 DNA follows: TGTGCCAGCAGTGTGGAGGGGGACACTGAAGCTTTCTTT.

The chain is built from TRBV7-3 and TRBJ2-6; D call uncertain. This CDR3 contains 15 residues. From germline, CDR1 is SGHTA and CDR2 FQGTGA. V lost 5 bases, J lost 2 bases, and 10 bases lay in between. CDR3 sequence: CASSTRLAGANVLTF. The CDR3 DNA reads TGTGCCAGCAGCACCCGATTGGCTGGGGCCAACGTCCTGACTTTC.

This clonotype was seen a handful of times. The rearrangement links TRBV24-1 to TRBJ2-1; TRBD1 aligns across 7 bases. This CDR3 spans 13 amino acids. The germline V gene has CDR1 KGHDR and CDR2 SFDVKD. J was trimmed by 14 bases and V by 4 bases; bases with no gene match: 10. DNA for the CDR3: TGTGCCACCAGTGAGTGGGACAGTCTGGGAAAGTTCTTC. Protein product: CATSEWDSLGKFF.

In its sample, this clonotype was seen many times. This rearrangement joins TRBV7-8 to TRBJ2-1; D is unclear. The CDR3 is 12 amino acids. Germline V CDR1 and CDR2: SGHVS, FQNEAQ. Deletions cut 3 bases from V and 6 bases from J, with 6 bases between. The chain's CDR3 is CASSFGPNEQFF. CDR3 coding DNA: TGTGCCAGCAGCTTCGGCCCCAATGAGCAGTTCTTC.

The J gene is TRBJ2-2, the V gene TRBV24-1; perhaps D is TRBD1 or TRBD2 (6 bases each). V was pared by 9 bases and J by 3 bases, with 22 bases between. The CDR3 is 17 amino acids. Germline loops: CDR1 KGHDR, CDR2 SFDVKD. The CDR3 DNA reads as TGTGCCACCCATCCCCCAACATGGGGGGCCTACACCGGGGAGCTGTTTTTT. This gives the protein CATHPPTWGAYTGELFF.

The genes are TRBV5-1 and TRBJ2-1, with TRBD1 matching over 8 bases. Germline loops: CDR1 SGHRS, CDR2 YFSETQ. CDR3 length: 14 residues. V was pared by 3 bases and J by 7 bases, with 6 bases of the junction left unmatched. The CDR3 loop reads CASSSDREGNEQFF. CDR3 bases: TGCGCCAGCAGCTCGGACAGGGAAGGGAATGAGCAGTTCTTC.

V is TRBV7-2 and J is TRBJ1-2, with a weak D call TRBD1 (5 bases). This CDR3 spans 12 amino acids. Germline CDR1 reads SGHTA; CDR2 reads FQGNSA. With 4 bases removed from V and 8 bases from J, the gap between germline ends came to 11 bases. The CDR3 region has the DNA TGTGCCAGCAGCTCAACAGGAGTGGGCTACACCTTC. Translation: CASSSTGVGYTF.

The chain joins TRBV20-1 to TRBJ2-7; possibly TRBD1 for D (5 bases). V was shortened by 6 bases and J by 5 bases, with 11 bases between the two germline ends. The germline V gene has CDR1 DFQATT and CDR2 SNEGSKA (reference sequence). The CDR3 is 11 amino acids. CDR3 residues: CSAAQGDEQYV. In nucleotides, the CDR3 is TGCAGTGCAGCGCAGGGCGACGAGCAGTACGTC.

This clonotype was seen a handful of times. The chain employs TRBV7-9 and TRBJ1-5; no firm D call. V gave up 1 base and J gave up 5 bases, with 3 bases separating them. Germline loops: CDR1 SEHNR, CDR2 FQNEAQ (reference sequence). This CDR3 is built from 12 residues. The CDR3 bases are TGTGCCAGCAGCTTAGATTATCAGCCCCAGCATTTT. Its protein is CASSLDYQPQHF.

This clonotype has only a few counts. This chain uses TRBV13 with TRBJ2-1, with 8 bases matching TRBD1. V lost 0 bases, J lost 10 bases, and 8 bases stayed unmatched. This CDR3 contains 15 residues. Germline V gene data show CDR1 as PRHDT and CDR2 as FYEKMQ (reference sequence). The CDR3 nucleotides read TGTGCCAGCAGCTTAGGCCCGCTGGACAGGGCCGAGCAGTTCTTC. Its translation is CASSLGPLDRAEQFF.